The clone carrying this TCR beta chain was counted only a few times. Only in-frame clones appear in the TCRdb table, and some are missing; sequencing was by immunoSEQ multiplex PCR. The data contain 100,000 to 150,000 clones, over 85% of them singletons. The data were taken from a study of T cell responses to AZD1222 COVID-19 vaccine. This CDR3 comprises 18 residues. Germline CDR1 MGHRA, CDR2 YSYEKL. Trimming removed 1 base from V and 7 bases from J, with 20 bases in between. The V and J genes are TRBV4-1 and TRBJ1-6, with D possibly matching TRBD1 (6 bases). This sequence originates from an adult in good health. Sequenced here: peripheral blood, sampled on day 0 of AZD1222 vaccination. The CDR3 DNA reads as TGCGCCAGCAGCCAAGCTAACCTACAGGGAACGGGGAATTCACCCCTCCACTTT. Encoded protein: CASSQANLQGTGNSPLHF.